The following is a TCR beta chain sequence with its context. Antigen unknown. V lost 2 bases to trimming and J lost 3 bases, with 4 bases between them. From germline, CDR1 is MDHEN and CDR2 SYDVKM. The CDR3 covers 12 residues. These data come from a study of T cell responses to AZD1222 COVID-19 vaccine. The data were produced by immunoSEQ multiplex PCR, yet TCRdb's version contains in-frame clones alone and is incomplete. This sample yields about 90,000 clones, of which 70% to 90% are seen a single time; approximately 5.5% belongs to the top ten. Study-level results: Spike-specific TCR breadth and depth grew following two AZD1222 doses. It should be noted that donors were predominantly white British and more often female, and clonal diversity was possibly underestimated. Among AZD1222 vaccinees, only six or seven were seropositive at baseline.

This TCR came from an adult in good health. The material was peripheral blood, obtained on day 0 of AZD1222 vaccination. V is TRBV28 and J is TRBJ1-2; D is unresolved. In DNA, the CDR3 is TGTGCCAGCAGTTTAGCCCACTATGGCTACACCTTC. Translated, it gives CASSLAHYGYTF.